This TCR beta chain was sequenced during a study of cytomegalovirus exposure and HLA in healthy donors. Study details: The approximately 130 validation repertoires matched the approximately 700 first-cohort repertoires in platform, a later analysis reported.

This CDR3 has 14 amino acids. The V gene lost 6 bases and the J gene lost 0 bases, with 9 bases spanning the gap. CDR1 and CDR2 (germline): MNHNS, SASEGT. As for this clone: What it binds is unknown.

Assay used: immunoSEQ multiplex PCR; TCRdb lists only in-frame clones, some missing. This sample has 100,000 to 150,000 clones, with around 94% found just once. Study-wide findings and caveats: Three CMV-associated chains proved CMV antigen-specific in vitro. Rarity held for most TCR sequences, but there were some public TCRs that occurred in many donors. TCR clusters originating in the first cohort tended to co-occur in the 120 validation repertoires, according to a later analysis.

The sequence was collected from a woman aged 18-29 years in good health and CMV-seronegative. The sample taken for sequencing was PBMCs. The rearrangement uses TRBV6-1 and TRBJ1-5; possibly TRBD1 for D (6 bases). CDR3 nucleotides: TGTGCCAGCAGGTCGACAGGTAGCAATCAGCCCCAGCATTTT. Translating gives CASRSTGSNQPQHF.